Listed here are 32 T cell receptor beta chains from one sample, sequenced in a study of CD8 T cells in Susac syndrome (dated by TCRdb to between 2017 and 2020). Libraries were constructed by the immunoSEQ multiplex PCR assay. RNA was extracted using the RNeasy kit, and about 0.45 to 1 ug of the RNA was reverse transcribed with random hexamers. TCRdb took the public reads, trimmed them with fastp at Q25, ran MiXCR for clone calling and kept in-frame beta chains. Rows with one shared CDR3 protein collapse into an entry with the most common genes and DNA. In this sample the table shows around 150,000 distinct CDR3 sequences, over 90% of which occur a single time. The ten largest clonotypes hold about 0.18% of the sample. The source material was CD8+ T cells from PBMCs. The receptor set was obtained from a human donor with Susac syndrome.

The chain carries TRBV29-1 and TRBJ1-4, with D perhaps matching TRBD1 (5 bases). The V end was cut by 1 base, the J end by 8 bases, with 14 bases between. The CDR3 has 14 residues. Looked up from germline, CDR1 is SQVTM and CDR2 is ANQGSEA. Here the CDR3 reads CSVEVDTLGEKLFF. Written as DNA, the CDR3 is TGCAGCGTTGAAGTGGACACCCTCGGGGAAAAACTGTTTTTT.

The chain employs TRBV5-6 and TRBJ2-7; D is undetermined. The CDR3 length is 16 residues. Germline CDR1 and CDR2: SGHDT and YYEEEE. V dropped 3 bases and J dropped 0 bases, with 16 bases sitting between them. The CDR3 region is CASSSPRWPNSYEQYF. As DNA, the CDR3 is TGTGCCAGCAGCTCCCCCCGATGGCCGAACTCCTACGAGCAGTACTTC.

The chain employs TRBV15 and TRBJ2-7; a possible D gene is TRBD2 (5 bases). Per the germline V gene, CDR1 is LNHNV and CDR2 is YYDKDF (reference sequence). CDR3 length: 16 amino acids. V dropped 0 bases and J dropped 7 bases, with 19 bases sitting between them. CDR3 sequence (DNA): TGTGCCACCAGCAGAGATGTGTTCGGGGATATAGTTGAGCAGTACTTC. Translation gives CATSRDVFGDIVEQYF.

The rearrangement joins TRBV4-1 to TRBJ2-1; 8 nucleotides agree with TRBD2. V lost 0 bases to trimming and J lost 8 bases; unmatched junction nucleotides: 9. The CDR3 extends over 16 amino acids. Germline V gene lookup returns CDR1 MGHRA and CDR2 YSYEKL. The CDR3 nucleotides read TGCGCCAGCAGCCAAGATTTAATAGCGGGGAGAGATGAGCAGTTCTTC. Protein: CASSQDLIAGRDEQFF.

This chain links TRBV5-1 with TRBJ2-4, with D hard to call. Between the trimmed V and J ends, which lost 0 bases and 5 bases, there was a span of 9 bases. The germline CDR1 and CDR2 sequences are SGHRS and YFSETQ. The CDR3 covers 14 residues. CDR3 nucleotide sequence: TGCGCCAGCAGCTTGGGTCAGGCCCAAAACATTCAGTACTTC. Its translation is CASSLGQAQNIQYF.

To note about this clonotype: The junction departs from the called germline gene at one end, perhaps through a read error. V and J are TRBV7-7 and TRBJ2-7; D may be TRBD1 or TRBD2 (5 bases each). Germline V CDR1 and CDR2: SSHAT, FNYEAQ (reference sequence). The CDR3 is 15 residues long. CDR3 coding DNA: TGTGCTAGCAGCTTAGCGCCAGGGAGAGACTACGAGCAGTACTTC. Translated: CASSLAPGRDYEQYF.

The chain employs TRBV2 and TRBJ1-5; weak D call: TRBD1 (5 bases). CDR3 size: 16 residues. Deletions cut 1 base from V and 6 bases from J, with 16 bases between. Germline assignment: CDR1 SNHLY and CDR2 FYNNEI. The CDR3 loop reads CASSEGSGLGGQPQHF. Here the CDR3 DNA reads TGTGCCAGCAGTGAAGGTTCGGGGCTTGGGGGTCAGCCCCAGCATTTT.

The chain has TRBV5-1 and TRBJ2-4; D is undetermined. CDR3 length equals 12 residues. The germline CDR1 and CDR2 sequences are SGHRS and YFSETQ. V lost 0 bases, J lost 6 bases, and 4 bases lay in between. The CDR3 DNA sequence: TGCGCCAGCAGCTTGGAAGCAAACATTCAGTACTTC. It translates to CASSLEANIQYF.

This chain connects TRBV9 to TRBJ2-1, with 7 bases identical to TRBD1. The CDR3 is 14 amino acids. Germline lookup yields CDR1 SGDLS and CDR2 YYNGEE. V shed 3 bases, J shed 7 bases, and the junction held 7 bases outside the gene matches. In DNA, the CDR3 is TGTGCCAGCAGCGAGGACTTACAGGGGAATGAGCAGTTCTTC. Translated, it gives CASSEDLQGNEQFF.

This clonotype appeared a few times. The chain employs TRBV5-6 and TRBJ2-1; D is unclear. The ends were cut back, 0 bases at V and 4 bases at J, with 5 bases in the middle. The length of the CDR3 is 13 residues. Germline V CDR1 and CDR2: SGHDT, YYEEEE. CDR3 DNA: TGTGCCAGCAGCTTGGAGAGGTACAATGAGCAGTTCTTC. It is translated as CASSLERYNEQFF.

V usage is TRBV5-6 and J usage is TRBJ2-7; 7 bases align to TRBD2. Germline V lookup: CDR1 SGHDT, CDR2 YYEEEE. The CDR3 covers 14 residues. The J segment lost 3 bases and the V segment lost 2 bases, leaving 5 bases of the junction unmatched. The chain's CDR3 is CASSLQAGVYEQYF. CDR3 coding DNA: TGTGCCAGCAGCTTACAGGCGGGAGTCTACGAGCAGTACTTC.

This clonotype has more than one count but fewer than ten. The rearrangement joins TRBV14 to TRBJ2-7, with no clear D. The germline V gene encodes CDR1 SGHDN and CDR2 FVKESK. V was shortened by 3 bases and J by 1 base, with 4 bases between the two germline ends. The length of the CDR3 is 12 residues. In nucleotides, the CDR3 is TGTGCCAGCAGCCAGGGATCCTACGAGCAGTACTTC. It encodes CASSQGSYEQYF.

With regard to this clonotype: One end of the junction does not line up with germline, which may come from a read error. The CDR3 nucleotides are TGTGCCAGCAGTTTAGCGGTTGTCGACAATGAGCAGTTCTTC. Protein product: CASSLAVVDNEQFF. The genes are TRBV13 and TRBJ2-1; the D gene is possibly TRBD2 (6 bases). Germline V gives CDR1 PRHDT, CDR2 FYEKMQ (reference sequence). The CDR3 totals 14 residues. The entire variable domain, with the rest obtained from reference TRBV13 and TRBJ2-1, is as follows: AAGVIQSPRHLIKEKRETATLKCYPIPRHDTVYWYQQGPGQDPQFLISFYEKMQSDKGSIPDRFSAQQFSDYHSELNMSSLELGDSALYFCASSLAVVDNEQFFGPGTRLTVL.

The chain has TRBV5-1 and TRBJ2-4, with D perhaps TRBD1 (6 bases). CDR1 SGHRS and CDR2 YFSETQ come from the germline V gene. CDR3 size: 12 residues. Trimming pared 5 bases from V and 8 bases from J, leaving 11 bases between. The CDR3 region is CASSIGGDIQYF. For the CDR3, the DNA is TGCGCCAGCAGTATAGGGGGAGACATTCAGTACTTC.

The chain links TRBV6-5 to TRBJ2-3, with 10 positions matching TRBD2. V lost 5 bases and J lost 4; bases outside the gene matches: 6. The length of the CDR3 is 15 residues. Germline V gives CDR1 MNHEY, CDR2 SVGAGI. The CDR3 nucleotides are TGTGCCAGCAGTATGCTAGCGGGAGCCCCAGATACGCAGTATTTT. Its translation: CASSMLAGAPDTQYF.

The V and J genes are TRBV9 and TRBJ2-5; the match to TRBD1 covers 8 bases. CDR3 length: 16 amino acids. J gave up 0 bases and V 3 bases, and 7 bases lay outside the gene matches. From germline, CDR1 is SGDLS and CDR2 YYNGEE. This CDR3 is CASSAPLTGDQETQYF. The CDR3 coding sequence is TGTGCCAGCAGCGCACCCCTGACAGGGGACCAAGAGACCCAGTACTTC.

To note about this clonotype: Mismatch with germline at one junction end may stem from a read error. The chain links TRBV29-1 to TRBJ1-2; D gene uncertain. CDR3 length equals 13 residues. Germline CDR1 is SQVTM and CDR2 is ANQGSEA. CDR3 bases: TGCAGCGCTGAAGTCGTGGACGCCCATGGCTACACCTTC. It specifies CSAEVVDAHGYTF.

The V gene is TRBV27, the J gene TRBJ2-5; the D is unclear. This CDR3 region has 16 residues. CDR1 and CDR2 (germline): MNHEY, SMNVEV (reference sequence). The V gene lost 0 bases and the J gene lost 3 bases, with 14 bases spanning the gap. As DNA, the CDR3 is TGTGCCAGCAGTTTATCAGGTTGGAACGAAAAAGAGACCCAGTACTTC. It specifies CASSLSGWNEKETQYF.

The rearrangement links TRBV18 to TRBJ1-5; D is possibly TRBD1 (5 bases). Trimming pared 3 bases from V and 4 bases from J, leaving 16 bases between. The length of the CDR3 is 16 residues. Germline CDR1 and CDR2: KGHSH and LQKENI. In nucleotides, the CDR3 is TGTGCCAGCTCACCTCGTGCGAGCAGGGTAAATCAGCCCCAGCATTTT. This encodes CASSPRASRVNQPQHF.

This chain uses TRBV5-1 with TRBJ2-7; D unresolved. Germline loops: CDR1 SGHRS, CDR2 YFSETQ. V was trimmed by 9 bases and J by 7 bases, leaving 11 bases between them. This CDR3 has 10 residues. In DNA form, the CDR3 reads TGCGCCAACCCTAGACATGAGCAGTACTTC. The encoded protein is CANPRHEQYF.

The chain links TRBV15 to TRBJ1-1; D gene unclear. Trimming left V 6 bases short and J 2 bases short, with 10 bases between. Germline V CDR1 and CDR2: LNHNV, YYDKDF (reference sequence). CDR3 length: 13 amino acids. In DNA form, the CDR3 reads TGTGCCACCAGGGAGTTGGGAAACACTGAAGCTTTCTTT. Translation: CATRELGNTEAFF.

The V and J genes are TRBV12-3 or TRBV12-4 and TRBJ1-5; 8 bases map to TRBD1. CDR3 length equals 14 residues. The trim removed 1 base at V and 7 bases at J, leaving 3 bases unmatched. Here the CDR3 DNA reads TGTGCCAGCAGTTTAGGGACAGGGCGACAGCCCCAGCATTTT. Translated, it gives CASSLGTGRQPQHF.

The rearrangement joins TRBV2 to TRBJ2-4; D tentatively fits TRBD1 or TRBD2 (5 bases each). V was clipped by 7 bases and J by 8 bases, with 12 bases between them. The CDR3 has 12 residues. Germline V CDR1 and CDR2: SNHLY, FYNNEI. The DNA of the CDR3 is TGTGCCAGCATTCCGAGGGGAGACATTCAGTACTTC. Translating gives CASIPRGDIQYF.

This clonotype came up once. The J gene is TRBJ2-3, the V gene TRBV12-5; TRBD2 aligns across 9 bases. The CDR3 has 16 residues. V was pared by 3 bases and J by 4 bases, with 8 bases of the junction left unmatched. Germline CDR1 and CDR2: LGHNT and FRNRAP. The chain's CDR3 is CASGFTVSGRADTQYF. For the CDR3, the DNA is TGTGCTAGTGGTTTTACCGTTAGCGGGAGAGCAGATACGCAGTATTTT. The entire variable domain, with the rest obtained from reference TRBV12-5 and TRBJ2-3, is as follows: DARVTQTPRHKVTEMGQEVTMRCQPILGHNTVFWYRQTMMQGLELLAYFRNRAPLDDSGMPKDRFSAEMPDATLATLKIQPSEPRDSAVYFCASGFTVSGRADTQYFGPGTRLTVL.

This chain links TRBV6-5 with TRBJ2-5, with D uncertain. This CDR3 spans 14 amino acids. Germline CDR1 reads MNHEY; CDR2 reads SVGAGI. The V and J ends lost 6 bases and 2 bases respectively, with 13 bases between them. The CDR3 reads CASSQTVGQETQYF. In nucleotides, the CDR3 is TGTGCCAGCAGCCAAACAGTCGGGCAAGAGACCCAGTACTTC.

The V gene is TRBV3-1, the J gene TRBJ2-3; 7 nucleotides line up with TRBD2. V was clipped by 1 base and J by 4 bases; unmatched bases: 5. Germline values: CDR1 LGHDT, CDR2 YNNKEL (reference sequence). CDR3 length: 15 amino acids. CDR3 nucleotide sequence: TGTGCCAGCAGCCAAGGGGCGGGAGCGTCAGATACGCAGTATTTT. This translates into CASSQGAGASDTQYF.

In its sample, this clonotype was seen once. The rearrangement uses TRBV24-1 and TRBJ2-1; 7 bases agree with TRBD1. Trimming removed 4 bases from V and 2 bases from J; junction bases left unmatched: 7. Germline assignment: CDR1 KGHDR and CDR2 SFDVKD. The CDR3 runs to 16 residues. The CDR3 loop reads CATSDRGGPPYNEQFF. CDR3 coding DNA: TGTGCCACCAGTGACAGAGGGGGCCCTCCCTACAATGAGCAGTTCTTC.

The V gene is TRBV4-1, the J gene TRBJ2-7; 7 bases are a match to TRBD2. There are 15 residues in the CDR3. Germline V CDR1 and CDR2: MGHRA, YSYEKL. With V trimmed by 1 base and J by 0 bases, 3 bases remained unmatched. CDR3 DNA sequence: TGCGCCAGCAGCCAAGCGGCTAGCGGCTCCTACGAGCAGTACTTC. Its translation is CASSQAASGSYEQYF.

This clonotype showed up just once. This chain connects TRBV7-9 to TRBJ1-2; perhaps TRBD1 as D (6 bases). Germline V gives CDR1 SEHNR, CDR2 FQNEAQ (reference sequence). V dropped 5 bases and J dropped 8 bases, with 15 bases sitting between them. The CDR3 is 13 residues long. The CDR3 region has the DNA TGTGCCAGCAGCGTCGACAGGCATGAAGGCTACACCTTC. This codes for CASSVDRHEGYTF.

The chain joins TRBV2 to TRBJ1-1; D not resolved. Trimming stripped 3 bases from V and 8 bases from J, with 7 bases between. Germline loops: CDR1 SNHLY, CDR2 FYNNEI. The CDR3 covers 11 residues. CDR3 in DNA: TGTGCCAGCAGTGAGGACCCAGAAGCTTTCTTT. This encodes CASSEDPEAFF.

The chain uses TRBV7-9 and TRBJ2-5; tentatively, D is TRBD1 or TRBD2 (6 bases each). Germline CDR1 is SEHNR and CDR2 is FQNEAQ (reference sequence). This CDR3 has 14 amino acids. The V end lost 3 bases, the J end lost 5 bases, and 13 bases lay between the germline ends. The CDR3, as DNA: TGTGCCAGCAGCTTCATGCGGGACACCGAGACCCAGTACTTC. Its translation: CASSFMRDTETQYF.

V and J are TRBV24-1 and TRBJ2-5; D may be TRBD1 (6 bases). Trimming removed 3 bases at V and 0 bases at J, with 16 bases between. CDR1 is KGHDR and CDR2 is SFDVKD in the germline V gene. This CDR3 region has 17 residues. The CDR3 nucleotides are TGTGCCACCAGTGATATCCAGGGGACACCTAACCAAGAGACCCAGTACTTC. Its translation is CATSDIQGTPNQETQYF.